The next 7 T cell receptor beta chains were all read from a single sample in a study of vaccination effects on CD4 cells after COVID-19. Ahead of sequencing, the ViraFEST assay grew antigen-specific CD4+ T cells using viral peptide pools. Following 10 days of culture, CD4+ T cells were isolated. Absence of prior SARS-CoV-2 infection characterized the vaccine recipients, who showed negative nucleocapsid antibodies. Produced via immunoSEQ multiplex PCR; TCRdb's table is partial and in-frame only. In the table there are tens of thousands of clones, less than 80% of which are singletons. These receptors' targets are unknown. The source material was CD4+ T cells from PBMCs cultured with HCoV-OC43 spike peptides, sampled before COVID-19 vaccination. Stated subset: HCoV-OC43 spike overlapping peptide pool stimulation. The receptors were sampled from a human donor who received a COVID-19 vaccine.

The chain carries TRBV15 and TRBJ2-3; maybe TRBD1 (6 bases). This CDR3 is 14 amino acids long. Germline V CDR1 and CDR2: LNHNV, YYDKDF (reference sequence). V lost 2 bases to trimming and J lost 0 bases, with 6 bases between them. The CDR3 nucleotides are TGTGCCACCAGCAGAACAGGGAGCACAGATACGCAGTATTTT. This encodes CATSRTGSTDTQYF.

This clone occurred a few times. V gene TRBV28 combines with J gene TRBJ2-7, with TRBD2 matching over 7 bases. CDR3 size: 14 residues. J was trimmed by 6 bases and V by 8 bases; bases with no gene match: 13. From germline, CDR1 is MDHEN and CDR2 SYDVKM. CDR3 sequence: CASGGELANGEQYV. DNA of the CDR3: TGTGCCAGCGGAGGGGAACTAGCGAATGGCGAGCAGTACGTC.

The CDR3 spells CASSYGQGARGYTF. CDR3 coding DNA: TGTGCCAGCAGTTACGGACAGGGGGCTCGGGGCTACACCTTC. The chain has TRBV6-5 and TRBJ1-2, with 11 bases fitting TRBD1. Germline V gives CDR1 MNHEY, CDR2 SVGAGI. Losses at the gene ends were 2 bases for V and 8 bases for J; bases not matched to a gene: 4. There are 14 residues in the CDR3.

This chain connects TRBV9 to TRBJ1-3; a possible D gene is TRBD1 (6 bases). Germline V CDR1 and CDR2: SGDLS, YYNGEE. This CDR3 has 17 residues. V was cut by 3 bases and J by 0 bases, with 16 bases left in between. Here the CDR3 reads CASSASLVQGSGNTIYF. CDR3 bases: TGTGCCAGCAGCGCGAGCCTAGTACAGGGCTCTGGAAACACCATATATTTT.

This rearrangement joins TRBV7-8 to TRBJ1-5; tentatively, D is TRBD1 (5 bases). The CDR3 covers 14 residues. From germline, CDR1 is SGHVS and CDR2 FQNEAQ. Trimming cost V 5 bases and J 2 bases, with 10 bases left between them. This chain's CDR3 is CASSKGTGNQPQHF. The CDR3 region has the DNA TGTGCCAGCAGCAAAGGGACGGGCAATCAGCCCCAGCATTTT.

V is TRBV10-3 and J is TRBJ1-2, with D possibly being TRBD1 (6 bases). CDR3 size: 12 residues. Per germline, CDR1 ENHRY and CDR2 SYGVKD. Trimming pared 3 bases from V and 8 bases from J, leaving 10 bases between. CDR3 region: CAISDQGQGYTF. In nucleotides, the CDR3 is TGTGCCATCAGTGACCAGGGGCAAGGCTACACCTTC.

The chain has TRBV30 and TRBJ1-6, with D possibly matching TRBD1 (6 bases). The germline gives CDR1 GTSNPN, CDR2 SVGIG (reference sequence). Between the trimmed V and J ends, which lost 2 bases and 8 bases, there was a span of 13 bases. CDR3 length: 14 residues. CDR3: CAWSLGQRDSPLHF. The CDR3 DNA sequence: TGTGCCTGGAGTTTAGGACAGAGGGATTCACCCCTCCACTTT. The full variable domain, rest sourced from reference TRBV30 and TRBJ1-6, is SQTIHQWPATLVQPVGSPLSLECTVEGTSNPNLYWYRQAAGRGLQLLFYSVGIGQISSEVPQNLSASRPQDRQFILSSKKLLLSDSGFYLCAWSLGQRDSPLHFGNGTRLTVT.